This entry concerns a single T cell receptor (beta chain). What it binds is not known. TCRdb keeps only in-frame clones here, not all; method: immunoSEQ multiplex PCR. The profile shows around 63,000 clones, 65% to 90% of them singletons. These data originate in a study of T cell responses to AZD1222 COVID-19 vaccine. Findings of the study overall: Repertoires were collected only later (after the peak T cell response had occurred). Mostly white British, mostly female donors; authors suggested clonal diversity may be underestimated. Spike-specific TCR breadth and depth went up after people got two AZD1222 doses.

V was shortened by 6 bases and J by 11 bases, with 20 bases between the two germline ends. Germline lookup yields CDR1 ENHRY and CDR2 SYGVKD. This CDR3 has 15 amino acids. Sequences were derived from peripheral blood, sampled on day 0 of AZD1222 vaccination. J is TRBJ1-6 and V is TRBV10-3; no firm D call. This TCR came from an adult in good health. Here the CDR3 reads CAIRNNSLSGAPLHF. The CDR3 nucleotides read TGTGCCATCAGGAACAACAGTCTGAGCGGCGCACCCCTCCACTTT.